The clone carrying this T cell receptor (beta chain) was counted a few times. These data are taken from a study of T cells after yellow fever vaccination. About the study: Fractions with few cells were prepared using SMART-Seq v4 Ultra Low Input.

The CDR3 runs 14 residues. The germline V and J ends were trimmed by 5 bases and 6 bases, with 14 bases remaining between them. Germline V gives CDR1 SGHRS, CDR2 YFSETQ. TCRdb used MiXCR to reprocess the 5' RACE reads, holding one entry per CDR3 protein. This sample has approximately 160,000 distinct CDR3 sequences; about 6.2% occur once, and the top ten carry about 2.7%. Here the sequenced sample was CD4+ T cells sorted from PBMCs, taken on the day of the first yellow fever vaccination. This clonotype was obtained from a man aged 18 to 29 who received the YFV17D yellow fever vaccine. This chain joins TRBV5-1 and TRBJ2-2; the D gene is possibly TRBD2 (5 bases). CDR3: CASRGAVQPGELFF. The CDR3 DNA follows: TGCGCCAGCAGAGGAGCGGTGCAGCCCGGGGAGCTGTTTTTT.